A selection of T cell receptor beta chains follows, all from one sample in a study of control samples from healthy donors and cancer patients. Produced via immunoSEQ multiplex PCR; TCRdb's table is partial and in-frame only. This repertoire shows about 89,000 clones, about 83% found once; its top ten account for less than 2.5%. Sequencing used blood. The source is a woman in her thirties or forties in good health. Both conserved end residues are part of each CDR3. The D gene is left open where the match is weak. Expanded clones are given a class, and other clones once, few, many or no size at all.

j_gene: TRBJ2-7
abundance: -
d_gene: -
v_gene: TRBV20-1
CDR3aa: CSASQGPVYEQYF
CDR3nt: TGCAGTGCTAGTCAGGGGCCAGTATACGAGCAGTACTTC

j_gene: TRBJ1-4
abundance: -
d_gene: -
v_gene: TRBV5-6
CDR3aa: CASSFRGRMSGFF
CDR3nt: TGTGCCAGCAGCTTCCGGGGCCGAATGAGCGGGTTTTTT

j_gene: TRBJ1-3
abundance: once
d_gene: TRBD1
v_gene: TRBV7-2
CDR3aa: CASSLAGVRQGSLGNTIYF
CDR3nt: TGTGCCAGCAGCTTAGCGGGAGTCCGACAGGGTTCTCTTGGAAACACCATATATTTT

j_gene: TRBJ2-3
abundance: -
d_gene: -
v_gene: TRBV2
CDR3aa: CASIETFADTQYF
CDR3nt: TGTGCCAGCATTGAAACTTTCGCAGATACGCAGTATTTT

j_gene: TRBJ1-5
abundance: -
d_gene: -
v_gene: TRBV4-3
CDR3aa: CASSQDSNQPQHF
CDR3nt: TGCGCCAGCAGCCAAGATAGCAATCAGCCCCAGCATTTT

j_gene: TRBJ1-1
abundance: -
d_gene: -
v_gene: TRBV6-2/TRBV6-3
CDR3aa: CASSRTVGNTEAFF
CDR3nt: TGTGCCAGCAGTCGGACAGTAGGGAACACTGAAGCTTTCTTT

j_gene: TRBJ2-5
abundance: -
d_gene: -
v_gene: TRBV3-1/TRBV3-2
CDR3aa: CASSHKGGTQYF
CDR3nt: TGTGCCAGCAGCCATAAGGGTGGGACCCAGTACTTC

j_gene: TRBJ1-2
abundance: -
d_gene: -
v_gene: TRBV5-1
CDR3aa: CASSGGRGYGYTF
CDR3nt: TGCGCCAGCAGCGGGGGGCGAGGCTATGGCTACACCTTC

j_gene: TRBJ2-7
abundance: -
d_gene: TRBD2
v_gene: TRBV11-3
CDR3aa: CASRRGDYYEQYF
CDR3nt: TGTGCCAGCAGACGGGGGGACTACTACGAGCAGTACTTC

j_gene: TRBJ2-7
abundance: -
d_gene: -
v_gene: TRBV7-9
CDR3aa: CASSRTASYEQYF
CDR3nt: TGTGCCAGCAGCCGGACAGCCTCCTACGAGCAGTACTTC

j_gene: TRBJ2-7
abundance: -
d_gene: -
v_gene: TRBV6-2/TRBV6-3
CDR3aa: CASSNGRKQYF
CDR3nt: TGTGCCAGCAGTAATGGGCGCAAACAGTACTTC

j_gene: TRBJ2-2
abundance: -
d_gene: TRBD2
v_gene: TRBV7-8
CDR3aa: CASSRTSSGTGELFF
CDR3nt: TGTGCCAGCAGCCGGACTAGTTCGGGGACCGGGGAGCTGTTTTTT

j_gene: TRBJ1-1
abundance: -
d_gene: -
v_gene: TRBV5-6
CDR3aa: CASSFGGSAFF
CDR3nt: TGTGCCAGCAGCTTCGGGGGGAGCGCTTTCTTT

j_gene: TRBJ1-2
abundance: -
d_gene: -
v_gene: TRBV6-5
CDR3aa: CASSRDDRDYGYTF
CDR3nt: TGTGCCAGCAGCAGAGATGACAGAGACTATGGCTACACCTTC

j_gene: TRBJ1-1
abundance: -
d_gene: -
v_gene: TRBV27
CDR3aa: CASSRQVWGEAFF
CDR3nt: TGTGCCAGCAGTAGACAGGTTTGGGGTGAAGCTTTCTTT

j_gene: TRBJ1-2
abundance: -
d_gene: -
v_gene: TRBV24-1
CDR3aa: CATSDSRGVYGYTF
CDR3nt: TGTGCCACCAGTGATTCCCGGGGGGTCTATGGCTACACCTTC

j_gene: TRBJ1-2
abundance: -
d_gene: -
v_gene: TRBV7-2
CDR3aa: CASSSSSYYGYTF
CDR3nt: TGTGCCAGCAGCTCCTCCTCCTATTATGGCTACACCTTC

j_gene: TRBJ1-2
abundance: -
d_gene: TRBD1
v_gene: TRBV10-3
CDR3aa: CAISEKKTGGAGYGYTF
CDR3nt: TGTGCCATCAGTGAAAAAAAGACAGGGGGCGCCGGCTATGGCTACACCTTC

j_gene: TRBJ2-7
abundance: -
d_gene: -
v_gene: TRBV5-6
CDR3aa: CASSPPAGAIEQYF
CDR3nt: TGTGCCAGCAGCCCCCCGGCGGGGGCAATCGAGCAGTACTTC

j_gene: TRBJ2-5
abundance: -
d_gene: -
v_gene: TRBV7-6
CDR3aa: CASSLTLLGKETQYF
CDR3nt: TGTGCCAGCAGCTTGACCTTATTGGGGAAAGAGACCCAGTACTTC

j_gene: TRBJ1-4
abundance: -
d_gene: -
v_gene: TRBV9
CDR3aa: CASSGPSDEKLFF
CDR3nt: TGTGCCAGCAGCGGTCCGAGTGATGAAAAACTGTTTTTT

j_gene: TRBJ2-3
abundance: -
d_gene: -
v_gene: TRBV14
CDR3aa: CASSPTGSDTQYF
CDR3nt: TGTGCCAGCAGCCCGACTGGGTCAGATACGCAGTATTTT

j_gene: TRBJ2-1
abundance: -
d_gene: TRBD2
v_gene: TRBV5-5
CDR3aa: CASSFPPGGAVEQFF
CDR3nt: TGTGCCAGCAGCTTCCCCCCCGGGGGGGCGGTTGAGCAGTTCTTC

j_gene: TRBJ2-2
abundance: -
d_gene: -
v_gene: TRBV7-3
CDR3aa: CASSPRPSNTGELFF
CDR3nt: TGTGCCAGCAGCCCTCGGCCCTCGAACACCGGGGAGCTGTTTTTT

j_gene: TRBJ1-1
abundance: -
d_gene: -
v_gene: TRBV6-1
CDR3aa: CASSEVGMNTEAFF
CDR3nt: TGTGCCAGCAGTGAGGTGGGAATGAACACTGAAGCTTTCTTT

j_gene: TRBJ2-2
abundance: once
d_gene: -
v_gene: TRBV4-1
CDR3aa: CASRISYQDGELFF
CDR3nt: TGCGCCAGCAGGATATCTTACCAAGACGGGGAGCTGTTTTTT

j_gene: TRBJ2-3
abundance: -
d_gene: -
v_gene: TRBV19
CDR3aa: CASSPGAKDTQYF
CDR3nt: TGTGCCAGTTCGCCAGGGGCTAAAGATACGCAGTATTTT

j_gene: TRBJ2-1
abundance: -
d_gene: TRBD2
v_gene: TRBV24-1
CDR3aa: CATSDPTSGGYGEQFF
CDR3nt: TGTGCCACCAGTGACCCAACTAGCGGGGGGTATGGTGAGCAGTTCTTC

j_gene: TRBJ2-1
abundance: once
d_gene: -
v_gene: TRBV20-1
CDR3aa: CSASAIASGTIRGEQFF
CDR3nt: TGCAGTGCTAGTGCCATTGCTAGCGGTACAATCAGGGGTGAGCAGTTCTTC

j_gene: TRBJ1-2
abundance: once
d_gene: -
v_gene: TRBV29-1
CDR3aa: CSGFQNGYTF
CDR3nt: TGCAGCGGCTTCCAAAATGGCTACACCTTC

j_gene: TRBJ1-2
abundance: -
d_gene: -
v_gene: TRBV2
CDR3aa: CASRNPGQSNYGYTF
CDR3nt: TGTGCCAGCAGGAACCCCGGACAGTCTAACTATGGCTACACCTTC

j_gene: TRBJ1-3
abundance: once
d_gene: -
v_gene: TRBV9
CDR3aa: CASSGQESGNTIYF
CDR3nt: TGTGCCAGCAGCGGACAGGAGTCTGGAAACACCATATATTTT

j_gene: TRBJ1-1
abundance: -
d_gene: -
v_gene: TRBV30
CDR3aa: CAWTSGSKVAEAFF
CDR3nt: TGTGCCTGGACGTCCGGGAGTAAAGTCGCTGAAGCTTTCTTT

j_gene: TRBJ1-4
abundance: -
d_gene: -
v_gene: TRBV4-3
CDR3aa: CASSQDRFNEKLFF
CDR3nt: TGCGCCAGCAGCCAAGACAGGTTTAATGAAAAACTGTTTTTT

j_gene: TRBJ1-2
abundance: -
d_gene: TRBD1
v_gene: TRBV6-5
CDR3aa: CASSNTGGSYGYTF
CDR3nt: TGTGCCAGCAGCAACACAGGGGGTTCCTATGGCTACACCTTC

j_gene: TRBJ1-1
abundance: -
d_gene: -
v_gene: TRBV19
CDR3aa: CASSISTEPVSVNTEAFF
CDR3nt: TGTGCCAGTAGTATTAGTACCGAGCCCGTGTCCGTGAACACTGAAGCTTTCTTT

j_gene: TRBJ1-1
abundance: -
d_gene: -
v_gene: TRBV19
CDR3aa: CASSIDRTNEAFF
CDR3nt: TGTGCCAGTAGTATAGATCGGACGAATGAAGCTTTCTTT

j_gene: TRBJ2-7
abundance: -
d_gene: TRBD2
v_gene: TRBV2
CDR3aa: CASSRLAGGSEQYF
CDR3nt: TGTGCCAGCAGTAGACTAGCGGGGGGTAGTGAGCAGTACTTC

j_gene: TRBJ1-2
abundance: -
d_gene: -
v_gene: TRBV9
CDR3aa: CASSAEGTFYGYTF
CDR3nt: TGTGCCAGCAGCGCGGAGGGGACCTTCTATGGCTACACCTTC

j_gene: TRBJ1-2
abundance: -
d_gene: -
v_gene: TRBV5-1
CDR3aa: CASSLSQATANYGYTF
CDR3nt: TGCGCCAGCAGCTTGTCGCAGGCGACAGCTAACTATGGCTACACCTTC

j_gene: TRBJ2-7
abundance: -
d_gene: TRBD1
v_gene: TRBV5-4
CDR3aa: CASSLRTGAEQYF
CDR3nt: TGTGCCAGCAGCTTGAGGACAGGGGCCGAGCAGTACTTC

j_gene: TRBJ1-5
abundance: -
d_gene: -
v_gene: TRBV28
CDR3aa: CASQGGRNQPQHF
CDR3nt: TGTGCCTCCCAAGGGGGGCGCAATCAGCCCCAGCATTTT

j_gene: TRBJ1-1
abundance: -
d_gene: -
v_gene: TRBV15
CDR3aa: CATSRVEGMNTEAFF
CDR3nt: TGTGCCACCAGCAGAGTCGAGGGGATGAACACTGAAGCTTTCTTT

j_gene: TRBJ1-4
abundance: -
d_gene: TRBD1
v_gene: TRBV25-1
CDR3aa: CASSVTTGTTNEKLFF
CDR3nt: TGTGCCAGCAGTGTAACGACAGGGACAACTAATGAAAAACTGTTTTTT

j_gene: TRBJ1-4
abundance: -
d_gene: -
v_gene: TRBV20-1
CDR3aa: CSAREGDKLFF
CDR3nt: TGCAGTGCTAGAGAGGGAGACAAACTGTTTTTT

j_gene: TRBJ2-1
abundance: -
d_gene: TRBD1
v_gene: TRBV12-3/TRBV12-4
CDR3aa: CASTQTGGNEQFF
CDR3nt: TGTGCCAGCACCCAAACAGGGGGCAATGAGCAGTTCTTC

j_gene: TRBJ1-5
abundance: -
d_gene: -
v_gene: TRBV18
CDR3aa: CASSPPIASNQPQHF
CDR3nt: TGTGCCAGCTCACCACCGATAGCCAGCAATCAGCCCCAGCATTTT

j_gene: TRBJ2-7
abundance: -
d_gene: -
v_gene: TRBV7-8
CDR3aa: CASSLGTLKGEQYF
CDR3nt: TGTGCCAGCAGCTTGGGAACCCTTAAGGGCGAGCAGTACTTC

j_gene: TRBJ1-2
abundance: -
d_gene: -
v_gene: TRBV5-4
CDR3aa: CASSLKGGYGYTF
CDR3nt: TGTGCCAGCAGCTTGAAAGGGGGGTATGGCTACACCTTC

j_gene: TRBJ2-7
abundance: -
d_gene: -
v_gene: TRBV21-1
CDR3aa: CASSKGGRPYEQYF
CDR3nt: TGTGCCAGCAGCAAAGGGGGCAGGCCGTACGAGCAGTACTTC

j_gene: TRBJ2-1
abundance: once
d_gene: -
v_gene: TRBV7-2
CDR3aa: CASSHSYNEQFF
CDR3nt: TGTGCCAGCAGTCACTCCTACAATGAGCAGTTCTTC

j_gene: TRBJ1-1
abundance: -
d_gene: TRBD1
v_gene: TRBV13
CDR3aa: CASTRGHYTEAFF
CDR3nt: TGTGCCAGCACGAGGGGGCATTACACTGAAGCTTTCTTT

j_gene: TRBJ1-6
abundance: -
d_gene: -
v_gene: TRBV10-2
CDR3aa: CASSDTFNSPLHF
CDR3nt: TGCGCCAGCAGTGATACGTTCAATTCACCCCTCCACTTT

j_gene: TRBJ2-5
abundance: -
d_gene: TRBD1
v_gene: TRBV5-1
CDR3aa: CASSQGQGAGETQYF
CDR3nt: TGCGCCAGCAGCCAAGGACAGGGGGCAGGAGAGACCCAGTACTTC

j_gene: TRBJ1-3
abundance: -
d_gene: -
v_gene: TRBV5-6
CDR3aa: CASSLTGSDTIYF
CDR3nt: TGTGCCAGCAGCTTGACAGGGTCGGACACCATATATTTT

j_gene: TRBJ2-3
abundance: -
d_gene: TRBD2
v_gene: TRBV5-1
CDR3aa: CASSLGLAADTDTQYF
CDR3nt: TGCGCCAGCAGCTTGGGTCTAGCGGCGGACACAGATACGCAGTATTTT